This T cell receptor beta chain was captured by sequencing in a study of cytomegalovirus exposure and HLA in healthy donors (TCRdb year 2017). In the study overall: An earlier analysis of around 600 of the donors reported approximately 300 Gb of sequence data and some 120 million unique TCR beta sequences from approximately 180 million T cells. An early release that covered 500 to 800 HLA-typed donors contained around 300 gigabases of sequencing data and around 85 million unique TCR sequences. The genetic ancestry cluster associated with self-reported Caucasian donors included 70% to 85% of the approximately 400 genotyped donors. The study aimed to test whether signatures of past pathogen exposure could be identified by cataloging public T cell receptors. The study profiled the T cell repertoires of some 610 subjects by immunosequencing and related them to cytomegalovirus serostatus. In addition to the first cohort of around 670 subjects, a separate validation cohort of about 120 different subjects was used. To predict cytomegalovirus infection status, the study brought together high-throughput TCR immunosequencing, statistical association of individual TCRs with disease status, and machine learning. A later analysis re-analyzed previously published TCR beta repertoires from hundreds of donors and added high-resolution HLA genotyping to study TCR occurrence patterns. Rather than drawing on any new phenotypic data, the later analysis identified candidate immune exposures from TCR beta sequences and the way those sequences occurred across donors. To decide whether each TCR beta V gene segment behaved as functional or pseudogenic, an earlier analysis of fewer than 750 of the donors relied on high-throughput TCR beta sequencing. Donor age, sex, ethnicity and CMV serostatus were collected together with the repertoire data. Genome-wide SNP genotypes for about 65% of the roughly 700 donors were used in a later genetic analysis, which treated that subset as a discovery cohort. All discovery cohort repertoires had been generated using a single sequencing platform. Class I and class II HLA loci were covered by the typing at four-digit resolution. Typing coverage varied by locus: roughly 620-640 donors for A, B, C, DRB1 and DQB1; roughly 560 for DQA1; about 590 for DPA1; fewer than 480 for DPB1. Because of strong linkage in the cohort, 4 to 6 DR-DQ haplotypes were treated as single units for association and clustering. On average, around 240,000 unique TCR beta nucleotide sequences were sequenced per donor among roughly 430 genotyped donors of the cohort, with around 19% of those sequences being non-productive. What the work shows at the level of the full study, not this receptor alone: A later genetic analysis associated a missense DCLRE1C variant with V-gene and J-gene trimming of TCR beta chains, and an independent cohort replicated the association. Because HLA typing was missing for some donors at each locus, association tests included only the typed subset. A later analysis reported that several top co-occurrence clusters appeared linked to parvovirus B19, influenza, CMV and Epstein-Barr virus. In a later analysis, the rate of TCR association differed among HLA loci, with DRB1 alleles having the most associated TCRs and HLA-C alleles having the fewest. A few of the identified cytomegalovirus-associated TCR beta chains were confirmed in vitro to be specific for cytomegalovirus antigens. The study listed approximately 150 TCR beta chains as associated with cytomegalovirus. Compared with equally common non-associated chains, HLA-associated TCR beta chains in a later analysis were more clonally expanded and had lower generation probabilities. Compared with the roughly 700-donor mean, donors in an Asian-associated ancestry cluster had fewer N-insertions in productive TCRs, according to a later genetic analysis. When HLA alleles, especially DR and DQ, strongly co-occurred, attributing TCR associations to individual alleles was difficult. Most TCR sequences were seen in very few donors, while some public TCRs were found in many individuals. In both the original and validation cohorts, the classifier was reported to diagnose cytomegalovirus status with high specificity and sensitivity. Most CMV-associated TCR beta chains appeared to be HLA-restricted in a later analysis, and the HLA associations seemed to be driven largely by CMV exposure. Because counts were too low, seventeen rarely observed V segments, including chromosome 9 orphons, were excluded from the earlier analysis of 587 of the donors. Because the 87-base-pair reads could not distinguish some IMGT-functional V segments, including TRBV6-2 and TRBV6-3, those segments were excluded. At a false discovery rate of 0.05, a later analysis linked about 17,000 TCR beta sequences to specific HLA alleles. A further reported finding was that TCR beta sequences accurately predicted the HLA-A and HLA-B alleles for most subjects in the first cohort. The authors suggested that the approach could potentially be generalized to other disease states and immunological phenotypes. Linkage disequilibrium might explain the correlated functional status among segregating V segments, but an unknown experimental factor could not be excluded. For the cohort, immune exposure information was limited to CMV serostatus. The presence/absence analyses assumed that sequencing depth was roughly uniform across donors, and that assumption may not be true. In an earlier analysis of about 540 of the donors, most TCR beta V segments were observed in productive rearrangements about 90% or about 30% of the time, broadly matching IMGT annotations. A cluster of highly shared sequence variants was judged likely to be a technical artifact of the sequencing pipeline. The cohort was sequenced for TCR beta chains only, and without alpha or paired-chain data the features that could be detected were limited.

On this clone: Its antigen is not yet known. No per-base quality is available; no much larger clone lies one base away.

Preparation of the library involved the immunoSEQ multiplex PCR assay. For the multiplex PCR, a mixture combining 60 forward primers for TCR Vbeta segments and 13 reverse primers for TCR Jbeta segments was used. Amplification of the CDR3 region of rearranged TCR beta genes was performed with a multiplex PCR assay on genomic DNA. The Illumina HiSeq System was used to sequence the amplified TCR beta libraries as 87-base-pair reads. In the authors' own workflow: Across the 600 to 700 repertoires, a later analysis counted some 81 million unique TCR beta chains, around 11 million of which were shared by at least two donors. A nearest-neighbor algorithm error-corrected the raw reads and collapsed the reads into unique sequences, merging closely related sequences to remove PCR and sequencing errors. CDR3 sequences were aligned to IMGT reference sequences to assign V, D and J gene segments. For a sequence to be retained, a match of at least six nucleotides to both a V gene segment and a J gene segment was required. Rearrangements were classified as productive when the CDR3 lacked stop codons and remained in frame with V and J, and all other rearrangements were classified as non-productive. CDR3 was defined by IMGT convention, running from the second conserved V-encoded cysteine to the conserved J-encoded phenylalanine. The earlier analysis of roughly 590 of the donors excluded any sequence lacking an unambiguous match to a single V gene segment. An earlier analysis of some 500 of the donors classified V segments as functional when productive rearrangements were above 56.7% and as segregating when the standard deviation between donors was above 5%. To diagnose cytomegalovirus status from the catalog of TCR beta chain sequences, a statistical classification framework was built. V and J gene assignment, in a later analysis, came from comparing TCR nucleotide sequences with IMGT/GENE-DB human TR gene sequences. In a later analysis, CDR3 sequences and most-parsimonious VDJ recombination scenarios were assigned using the TCRdist pipeline. A later analysis defined each TCR beta chain by its CDR3 amino acid sequence plus V-gene family, and excluded reads lacking a unique V-gene family. In a later analysis, 550 to 650 highly shared, low-generation-probability nucleotide sequences were removed to address suspected cross-contamination and a sequencing artifact. In a later analysis, a clonal expansion index for each public chain was calculated from normalized within-repertoire ranks of inferred template counts. In a later analysis, generation probabilities were computed using a VDJ recombination model fitted to out-of-frame rearrangements, and the results were checked against IGoR. A later analysis scored TCR-TCR, TCR-HLA and TCR-CMV co-occurrence with hypergeometric tests, applying a repertoire-size bias correction to TCR pairs. False discovery rates were estimated in a later analysis by permuting HLA or CMV assignments 20 times. In a later analysis, co-occurring TCRs were grouped using DBSCAN, and TCRdist sequence similarity was added for clustering within HLA-allele-positive subsets. Repertoires with fewer than 30,000 or more than 120,000 public chains were left out of co-occurrence clustering, as were about 5 repertoires with anomalous nucleotide sharing. What TCRdb holds here is the immuneACCESS table cut down to in-frame rearrangements. Part of the clones is not present; checked against another copy, under half of the missing clones reflect an unresolved V gene, and the others are unexplained. V, J and clone size derive from that table, while D and trimming were established from the DNA sequence. For this sample the table gives about 120,000 clones, of which roughly 86% were detected only once. About 1.7% of the sample lies in the top ten.

V gives up 0 bases and J gives up 7 bases, and the segment between their germline ends measures 9 bases. The CDR3 sequence holds 13 residues, the cysteine and phenylalanine included. The only DNA kept is the CDR3, 39 bases in frame from the first base. The germline V gene encodes CDR1 LGHNA and CDR2 YNFKEQ. The cohort was made up of approximately 670 healthy bone marrow donors. At the time of sampling, all cohort members were nominally healthy, though unrecorded immune exposures were likely present. The donor was CMV seronegative and belonged to the group of 350 to 400 seronegative cohort members. Each donor provided a peripheral blood sample, and peripheral blood mononuclear cells were used for TCR beta sequencing. The Qiagen DNeasy Blood Extraction Kit was used to extract genomic DNA from the blood cell samples.

This TCR was sampled from a man aged 35 to 55 in good health and CMV-seronegative. Sequencing was carried out using PBMCs. This chain joins TRBV4-2 to TRBJ1-2; the D gene lacks a confident call. The DNA sequence is as follows: TGTGCCAGCAGCCAAGATACGGTGCGTGGCTACACCTTC. It translates to CASSQDTVRGYTF.